Reported below is one TCR beta chain. Produced via immunoSEQ multiplex PCR; TCRdb's table is partial and in-frame only. Here the sample spans fewer than 450,000 clones, around nine tenths being singletons. This sample stems from a study of blood T cell repertoires in COVID-19. As for the study in general: Acute and convalescent COVID-19 samples came from the United States, Italy and Spain. T cells, B-cell-depleted T cells, or PBMCs provided the cDNA or gDNA that served as material.

There are 14 residues in the CDR3. Per the germline V gene, CDR1 is SGHNT and CDR2 is YYREEE (reference sequence). Trimming took 4 bases from V and 5 from J, leaving 15 bases between them. The receptor's source is a young woman who had recovered from COVID-19. J is TRBJ1-1 and V is TRBV5-4; D is ambiguous. The source material was peripheral blood. The CDR3 DNA is TGTGCCAGCAGCCCCAGGCAGGCTCGAACTGAAGCTTTCTTT. It translates to CASSPRQARTEAFF.